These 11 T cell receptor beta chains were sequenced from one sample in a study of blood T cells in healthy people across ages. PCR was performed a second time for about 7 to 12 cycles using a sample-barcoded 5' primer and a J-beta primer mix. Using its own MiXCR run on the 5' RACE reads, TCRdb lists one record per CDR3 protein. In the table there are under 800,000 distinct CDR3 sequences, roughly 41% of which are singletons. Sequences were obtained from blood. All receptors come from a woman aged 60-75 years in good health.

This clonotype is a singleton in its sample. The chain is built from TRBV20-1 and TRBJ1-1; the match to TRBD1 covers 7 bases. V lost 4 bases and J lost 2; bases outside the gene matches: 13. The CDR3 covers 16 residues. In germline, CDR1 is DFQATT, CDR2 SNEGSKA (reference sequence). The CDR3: CSAIEGARVGNTEAFF. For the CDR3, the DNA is TGCAGTGCTATAGAGGGGGCGCGGGTGGGTAACACTGAAGCTTTCTTT.

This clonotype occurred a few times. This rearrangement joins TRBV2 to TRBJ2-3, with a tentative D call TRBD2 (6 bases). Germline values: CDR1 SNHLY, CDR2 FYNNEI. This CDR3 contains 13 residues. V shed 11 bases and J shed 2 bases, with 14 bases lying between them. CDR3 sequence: CAGGNSFTDTQYF. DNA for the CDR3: TGTGCCGGGGGGAACTCCTTCACAGATACGCAGTATTTT. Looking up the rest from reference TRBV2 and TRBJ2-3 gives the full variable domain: EPEVTQTPSHQVTQMGQEVILRCVPISNHLYFYWYRQILGQKVEFLVSFYNNEISEKSEIFDDQFSVERPDGSNFTLKIRSTKLEDSAMYFCAGGNSFTDTQYFGPGTRLTVL.

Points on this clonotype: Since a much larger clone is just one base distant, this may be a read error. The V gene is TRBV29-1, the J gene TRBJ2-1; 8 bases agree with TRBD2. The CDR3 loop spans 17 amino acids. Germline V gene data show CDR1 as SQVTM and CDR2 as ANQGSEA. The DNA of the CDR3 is TGCAGCGCTGAAGGGCGCGGGAGGACCCTAAGTTACAATGAGCAGTTCTTC. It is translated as CSAEGRGRTLSYNEQFF.

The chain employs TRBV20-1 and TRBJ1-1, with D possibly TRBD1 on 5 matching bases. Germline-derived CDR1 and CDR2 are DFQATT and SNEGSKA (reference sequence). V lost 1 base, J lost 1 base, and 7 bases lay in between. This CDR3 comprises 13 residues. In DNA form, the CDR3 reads TGCAGTGCTAGAGGGACAACGAACACTGAAGCTTTCTTT. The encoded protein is CSARGTTNTEAFF.

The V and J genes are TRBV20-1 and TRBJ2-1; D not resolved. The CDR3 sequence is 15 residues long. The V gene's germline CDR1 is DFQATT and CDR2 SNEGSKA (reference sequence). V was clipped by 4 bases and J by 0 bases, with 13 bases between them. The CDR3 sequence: CSATGGYSSYNEQFF. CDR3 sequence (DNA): TGCAGTGCTACCGGCGGCTATAGCTCCTACAATGAGCAGTTCTTC.

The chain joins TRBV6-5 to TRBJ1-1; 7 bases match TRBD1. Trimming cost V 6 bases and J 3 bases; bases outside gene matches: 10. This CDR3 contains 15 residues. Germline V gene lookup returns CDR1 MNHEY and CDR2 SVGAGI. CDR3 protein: CASRTPGTEDTEAFF. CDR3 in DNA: TGTGCCAGCAGAACCCCCGGGACAGAAGACACTGAAGCTTTCTTT.

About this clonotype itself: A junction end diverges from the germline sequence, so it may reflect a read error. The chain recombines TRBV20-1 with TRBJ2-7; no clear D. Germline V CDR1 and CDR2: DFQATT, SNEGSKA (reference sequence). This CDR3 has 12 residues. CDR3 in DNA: TGCAGTGCCTTTACCTACTCCGACGAGCAGTACTTC. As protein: CSAFTYSDEQYF.

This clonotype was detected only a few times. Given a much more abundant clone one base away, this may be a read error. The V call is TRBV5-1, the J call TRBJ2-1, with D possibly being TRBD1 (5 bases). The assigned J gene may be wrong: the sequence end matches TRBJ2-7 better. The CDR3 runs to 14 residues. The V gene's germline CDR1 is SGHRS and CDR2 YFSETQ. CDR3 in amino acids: CASRPGSSYNEQYF. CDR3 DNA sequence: TGCGCCAGCCGCCCAGGGTCCTCCTACAATGAGCAGTACTTC.

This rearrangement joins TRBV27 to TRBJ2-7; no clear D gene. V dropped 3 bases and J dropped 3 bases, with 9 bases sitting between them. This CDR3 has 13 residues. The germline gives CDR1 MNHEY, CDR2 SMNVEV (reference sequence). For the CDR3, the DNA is TGTGCCAGCAGTTTCGGGTCTGGCTACGAGCAGTACTTC. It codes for CASSFGSGYEQYF.

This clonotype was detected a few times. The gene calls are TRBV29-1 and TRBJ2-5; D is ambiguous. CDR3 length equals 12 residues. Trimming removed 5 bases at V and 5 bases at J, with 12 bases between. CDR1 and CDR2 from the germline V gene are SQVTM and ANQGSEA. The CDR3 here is CSVKLEGETQYF. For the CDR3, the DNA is TGCAGCGTTAAGTTGGAAGGGGAGACCCAGTACTTC.

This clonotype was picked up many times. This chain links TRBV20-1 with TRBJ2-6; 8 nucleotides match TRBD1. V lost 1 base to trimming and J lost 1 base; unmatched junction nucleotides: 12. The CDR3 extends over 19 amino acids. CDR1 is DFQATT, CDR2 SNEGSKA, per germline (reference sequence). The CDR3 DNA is TGCAGTGCTAGAGTCACGGACAGGGCCAGTCTATCTGGGGCCAACGTCCTGACTTTC. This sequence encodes CSARVTDRASLSGANVLTF.